This TCR beta chain was sequenced for a study of OX40 agonist ivuxolimab in advanced cancers. This CDR3 is built from 18 residues. Study observations and caveats: In the 0.1-3.0 mg/kg groups, partial responders showed among the lowest expansion.

Generated by immunoSEQ multiplex PCR, the TCRdb table keeps only in-frame clones and is missing some. The table lists more than 40,000 clones, about nine tenths of them singletons. Concerning this clone itself: The target antigen is unknown.

This receptor was taken from an adult with an advanced solid tumor such as melanoma, head and neck, liver or kidney cancer. The chain links TRBV12-1 to TRBJ1-4; the table's D call, TRBD1, has no DNA check behind it. TRBV12-1 is designated a pseudogene. Material: CD4+ or CD8+ T cells sorted from blood, obtained in a trial of the OX40 agonist ivuxolimab. This CDR3 is CASSFATGQRATNEKLFF. CDR3 DNA sequence: TGTGCCAGCAGCTTTGCAACTGGACAGCGCGCAACTAATGAAAAACTGTTTTTT.